This entry concerns a single T cell receptor (beta chain). The antigen it binds to is not known. Base qualities were left out, and no much larger clone turns up one base away. The library came from the immunoSEQ multiplex PCR assay. RNA was extracted from all samples and reverse transcribed into cDNA, which served as template for TCR sequencing. First-strand cDNA was synthesized with SuperScript III using a 2:1 mix of oligo-dT and random hexamers. A synthetic immune receptor repertoire was used to assess amplification bias, and residual bias was removed computationally. The source study handled its data this way. After raw reads were preprocessed to remove errors, the CDR3 was defined following IMGT conventions as running from the conserved cysteine to phenylalanine. Clonality was computed by normalizing Shannon entropy by log2 of the number of productive unique TCRs and subtracting the result from 1. Whether scalp clones were CD4 or CD8 was inferred by matching scalp TCRbeta sequences against CD4 and CD8 repertoires sorted from blood. What TCRdb holds here is the immuneACCESS table cut down to in-frame rearrangements. Part of the clones is not present; checked against another copy, under half of the missing clones reflect an unresolved V gene, and the others are unexplained. That table gives V, J and clone size, and the DNA gave D and trimming. Within this sample are about 210,000 clones, with approximately 65% of them counted one time only. The ten largest clones take up roughly 1.2% of the sample.

This sample was taken from a study of CD8+ T cells in alopecia areata (dated by TCRdb to 2016 to 2019). For the wider study: The treated patients, all with moderate-to-severe alopecia areata, were enrolled in an open-label pilot trial of oral tofacitinib given at 5 to 10 mg twice daily. In treated patients, disease severity was measured using the SALT score, which gives the percentage of scalp surface area affected. Tofacitinib was given for 6 to 18 months, followed by 6 months of follow-up off drug to assess delayed response and recurrence. Tofacitinib-treated patients had biopsies at baseline and at 4 and 24 weeks of treatment, with a later scalp biopsy in several patients. TCRbeta CDR3 regions were amplified by immunoSEQ multiplex PCR using 35 Vbeta forward and 13 Jbeta reverse primers. The study used high-throughput TCRbeta sequencing to examine T cell clonal expansion in alopecia areata, in both the C3H/HeJ mouse model and human patients. In humans, TCRbeta sequencing was performed on scalp tissue and on sorted CD4+ and CD8+ peripheral blood T cells from healthy controls and from patients with patchy or totalis/universalis alopecia areata. Scalp clonality was compared among normal scalp (n=4), patchy alopecia areata scalp (n=8), and alopecia totalis/universalis scalp (n=8). RNA came from the PAXgene miRNA kit for fixed scalp, the miRNeasy kit for PBMCs, and the RNeasy kit for mouse skin. The paper as a whole reports these results and caveats: Scalp clonality and the number of expanded CD8+ clones among the top 100 scalp clones were significantly decreased by tofacitinib. Lesional scalp, especially in alopecia totalis/universalis, showed higher clonality and more expanded CD8+ clones than normal scalp, suggesting antigenic drive. TCR sequences shared between patients were less clear than in mice, possibly partly because of HLA diversity in the patient population. During tofacitinib treatment, many expanded lesional clones stuck around in both scalp and blood, and this persistence may partly explain why relapse happens after treatment is stopped. Unlike mouse skin, which is dominated by gammadelta T cells, normal human skin has resident alphabeta T cells that are also sequenced, and this complicates analysis of the scalp TCR repertoire. Because the treated cohort was small and had only one nonresponder, larger studies are needed to examine links between baseline CD8+ expansion and response.

The sample's treatment or condition label, decoded: oral pan-JAK inhibitor, 5-10 mg twice daily. Lesional scalp punch biopsies and peripheral blood were collected from alopecia areata patients. PBMCs were separated by density centrifugation and stained for CD3, CD4 and CD8, after which CD4+ and CD8+ T cells were sorted on a FACSAria. Trimming costs V 0 bases and J 4 bases, and their ends lie 17 bases apart. CDR1 and CDR2 are read off the germline V gene as SGHDT and YYEEEE. Counted from cysteine to phenylalanine, this CDR3 has 16 amino acids. Only the CDR3 portion is preserved as DNA: 48 bases, with reading frame beginning at the first base.

The chain is made from TRBV5-6 and TRBJ2-7; a weak D assignment points to TRBD1 (5 bases agree). This receptor was taken from a human donor with alopecia areata. The specimen comprised CD4+ T cells sorted from blood, sampled at week 44, from a patient treated with tofacitinib. Here is the DNA: TGTGCCAGCAGCTTGGCCGGAAAGGGGTCGGATTACGAGCAGTACTTC. Its translation reads: CASSLAGKGSDYEQYF.